One and the same sample provided the 24 T cell receptor beta chains below, sequenced in a study of early T cells in non-severe SARS-CoV-2 infection. Each CDR3 protein is one row after TCRdb ran MiXCR on the 5' RACE reads. The sample has around 99,000 distinct CDR3 sequences, around 17% seen once. The specimen comprised whole blood, sampled at baseline. The origin of the receptors is an adult who was a healthcare worker with PCR-confirmed SARS-CoV-2 infection or an uninfected control (not recorded which).

The table lists this clonotype with a few counts. This chain joins TRBV11-2 and TRBJ1-2, with 10 bases lining up with TRBD1. Germline trimming cut 3 bases from V and 8 bases from J; bases unmatched to any gene: 3. Germline loops: CDR1 SGHAT, CDR2 FQNNGV. The CDR3 runs 13 residues. The DNA for the CDR3 is TGTGCCAGCAGCTTCGACAGGGGGCTGGGCTACACCTTC. This gives the protein CASSFDRGLGYTF.

This clonotype was seen only a few times. The J gene is TRBJ1-1, the V gene TRBV11-2; a weak D match, TRBD1 (5 bases). Trimming removed 2 bases at V and 4 bases at J, with 17 bases between. CDR1 is SGHAT and CDR2 is FQNNGV in the germline V gene. The length of the CDR3 is 16 residues. CDR3 region: CASSLTRDLRTTEAFF. The CDR3 coding sequence is TGTGCCAGCAGCTTAACCCGGGACCTCAGAACCACTGAAGCTTTCTTT.

J is TRBJ1-2 and V is TRBV11-2, with 9 bases matching TRBD1. The germline V gene has CDR1 SGHAT and CDR2 FQNNGV. With 8 bases clipped from V and 5 bases from J, the junction kept 15 bases outside the gene matches. CDR3 length: 16 amino acids. The CDR3 sequence: CASGEGQGFLGYGYTF. CDR3 bases: TGTGCCAGCGGGGAGGGACAGGGATTTTTAGGATATGGCTACACCTTC. Variable domain in full (rest from reference TRBV11-2 and TRBJ1-2): EAGVAQSPRYKIIEKRQSVAFWCNPISGHATLYWYQQILGQGPKLLIQFQNNGVVDDSQLPKDRFSAERLKGVDSTLKIQPAKLEDSAVYLCASGEGQGFLGYGYTFGSGTRLTVV.

This rearrangement joins TRBV28 to TRBJ2-3, with 16 positions matching TRBD2. Germline CDR1 and CDR2: MDHEN and SYDVKM. V shed 5 bases and J 6 bases; nucleotides not matched to a gene: 8. The CDR3 totals 17 residues. The CDR3 DNA reads as TGTGCCAGCAGTAGTTACCCGGGACTAGCGGGAGGGGATACGCAGTATTTT. Translating gives CASSSYPGLAGGDTQYF.

The chain joins TRBV7-8 to TRBJ2-3; 14 bases map to TRBD2. This CDR3 is 18 amino acids long. Germline lookup yields CDR1 SGHVS and CDR2 FQNEAQ. The ends lost 5 bases at V and 4 bases at J; junction bases unmatched: 11. CDR3 in amino acids: CASSQRGTSGSRADTQYF. In DNA form, the CDR3 reads TGTGCCAGCAGCCAGCGCGGGACTAGCGGGAGTCGAGCAGATACGCAGTATTTT.

The V gene is TRBV6-6, the J gene TRBJ1-5; tentatively, D is TRBD1 (5 bases). The germline V gene encodes CDR1 MNHNY and CDR2 SVGAGI (reference sequence). This CDR3 contains 13 residues. V was shortened by 8 bases and J by 4 bases, with 12 bases between the two germline ends. The CDR3 DNA sequence: TGTGCCAGCGAGGGGCTGGGGAATCAGCCCCAGCATTTT. Its translation is CASEGLGNQPQHF.

This clonotype was detected ten times or more. The gene calls are TRBV7-9 and TRBJ2-5; D is unresolved. This CDR3 spans 12 amino acids. Between the trimmed V and J ends, which lost 1 base and 5 bases, there was a span of 5 bases. Germline loops: CDR1 SEHNR, CDR2 FQNEAQ (reference sequence). CDR3 sequence (DNA): TGTGCCAGCAGCTTAGTCGGGGAGACCCAGTACTTC. It translates to CASSLVGETQYF.

The chain combines TRBV9 with TRBJ2-3; 8 nucleotides match TRBD2. The germline V gene encodes CDR1 SGDLS and CDR2 YYNGEE. The CDR3 totals 16 residues. V was clipped by 0 bases and J by 2 bases; unmatched bases: 5. CDR3 nucleotides: TGTGCCAGCAGCGTAGCCAGCGGGAGACTCACAGATACGCAGTATTTT. Its translation is CASSVASGRLTDTQYF.

This clonotype occurred a few times. This chain joins TRBV3-1 and TRBJ1-1, with 8 bases matching TRBD1. The CDR3 runs to 15 residues. V trimming: 4 bases; J trimming: 10 bases; junction bases outside the gene matches: 14. Germline lookup yields CDR1 LGHDT and CDR2 YNNKEL (reference sequence). CDR3 coding DNA: TGTGCCAGCAGCCGACCTGGGACAGGACATTTGGGAGCTTTCTTT. Its protein product is CASSRPGTGHLGAFF.

This clonotype was counted only a few times. The chain couples TRBV11-2 to TRBJ2-7, with 8 nucleotides matching TRBD2. Trimming cost V 5 bases and J 4 bases; bases outside gene matches: 7. Germline CDR1 reads SGHAT; CDR2 reads FQNNGV. This CDR3 is 14 amino acids long. This CDR3 is CASSPGTRGYEQYF. Here the CDR3 DNA reads TGTGCCAGCAGCCCGGGGACTAGGGGGTACGAGCAGTACTTC.

The chain carries TRBV5-1 and TRBJ2-5; D perhaps matches TRBD1 (6 bases). CDR3 length: 12 residues. V lost 2 bases and J lost 5, with 7 bases in between. Germline assignment: CDR1 SGHRS and CDR2 YFSETQ. The CDR3 region is CASSFDRETQYF. CDR3 nucleotides: TGCGCCAGCAGCTTTGACAGGGAGACCCAGTACTTC.

This clonotype was picked up a small number of times. This chain joins TRBV7-6 and TRBJ2-7; 10 positions agree with TRBD1. The length of the CDR3 is 15 residues. J gave up 7 bases and V 5 bases, and 11 bases lay outside the gene matches. Germline CDR1 SGHVS, CDR2 FNYEAQ. CDR3 bases: TGTGCCAGCAGCCAAACTGACAGGGGGCCAGGAGAGCAGTACTTC. Encoded protein: CASSQTDRGPGEQYF.

This clonotype was observed at least ten times. V is TRBV3-1 and J is TRBJ1-1; no firm D call. V was clipped by 4 bases and J by 2 bases, with 5 bases between them. The CDR3 length is 12 residues. Germline V gives CDR1 LGHDT, CDR2 YNNKEL (reference sequence). In DNA form, the CDR3 reads TGTGCCAGCAGCCCCGGAAACACTGAAGCTTTCTTT. It specifies CASSPGNTEAFF.

This clonotype was counted a few times. This rearrangement joins TRBV7-8 to TRBJ2-1; the match to TRBD2 covers 7 bases. Germline trimming cut 0 bases from V and 8 bases from J; bases unmatched to any gene: 13. Germline lookup yields CDR1 SGHVS and CDR2 FQNEAQ. This CDR3 is 17 amino acids long. The DNA for the CDR3 is TGTGCCAGCAGCTTAGCGGGCGGGAGTAGAGCTTTACATGAGCAGTTCTTC. This codes for CASSLAGGSRALHEQFF.

The chain recombines TRBV18 with TRBJ2-2; 7 bases fit TRBD2. The CDR3 loop spans 15 amino acids. The V gene end was trimmed by 0 bases and the J gene end by 4 bases; junction bases not matched to a gene: 2. CDR1 KGHSH and CDR2 LQKENI come from the germline V gene. CDR3 residues: CASSPPLASTGELFF. The CDR3 DNA follows: TGTGCCAGCTCACCACCACTAGCGAGCACCGGGGAGCTGTTTTTT.

At least ten counts were recorded for this clonotype. The gene calls are TRBV3-1 and TRBJ2-1; 11 bases match TRBD2. The CDR3 runs to 15 residues. The germline V gene encodes CDR1 LGHDT and CDR2 YNNKEL (reference sequence). V lost 1 base, J lost 7 bases, and 3 bases stayed unmatched. This CDR3 is CASSQALAGVNEQFF. CDR3 nucleotides: TGTGCCAGCAGCCAAGCACTAGCGGGAGTTAATGAGCAGTTCTTC.

The rearrangement links TRBV6-2 or TRBV6-3 to TRBJ2-1; D is possibly TRBD2 (5 bases). Trimming took 5 bases from V and 0 from J, leaving 11 bases between them. This CDR3 has 15 residues. The germline gives CDR1 MNHEY, CDR2 SVGEGT. The CDR3 sequence is CASSPDYPSYNEQFF. The CDR3 DNA reads as TGTGCCAGCAGTCCAGACTACCCCTCCTACAATGAGCAGTTCTTC.

This clonotype occurred a few times. V usage is TRBV20-1 and J usage is TRBJ2-7; D perhaps matches TRBD2 (5 bases). V was clipped by 1 base and J by 4 bases, with 20 bases between them. CDR3 length: 16 residues. Looked up from germline, CDR1 is DFQATT and CDR2 is SNEGSKA (reference sequence). CDR3 bases: TGCAGTGCTAGAGTACTTGAGCGGTCCTCCTCTTACGAGCAGTACTTC. Translation: CSARVLERSSSYEQYF.

This clonotype was recorded many times. The gene calls are TRBV5-1 and TRBJ1-1; D not resolved. This CDR3 region has 14 residues. The germline V gene has CDR1 SGHRS and CDR2 YFSETQ. Trimming took 2 bases from V and 1 from J, leaving 9 bases between them. The CDR3 nucleotides are TGCGCCAGCAGCTTAGGGCCGACGAACACTGAAGCTTTCTTT. Residues: CASSLGPTNTEAFF.

This chain connects TRBV30 to TRBJ1-1, with TRBD1 as a possible D gene (5 bases). The V end was cut by 3 bases, the J end by 9 bases, with 20 bases between. The germline CDR1 and CDR2 sequences are GTSNPN and SVGIG (reference sequence). CDR3 size: 14 residues. CDR3 nucleotides: TGTGCCTGGAGCCCGCTGGGAACAGGAGTACAAGCTTTCTTT. It translates to CAWSPLGTGVQAFF.

There are many counts of this clonotype. The chain employs TRBV11-2 and TRBJ2-2, with 8 nucleotides matching TRBD1. CDR1 and CDR2 (germline): SGHAT, FQNNGV. The CDR3 extends over 16 amino acids. The V and J ends lost 5 bases and 5 bases, in that order; junction bases with no gene match: 10. CDR3 amino acids: CASSPYGQGWTGELFF. The DNA for the CDR3 is TGTGCCAGCAGCCCATATGGACAGGGTTGGACCGGGGAGCTGTTTTTT. The whole variable domain, remainder taken from reference TRBV11-2 and TRBJ2-2, is EAGVAQSPRYKIIEKRQSVAFWCNPISGHATLYWYQQILGQGPKLLIQFQNNGVVDDSQLPKDRFSAERLKGVDSTLKIQPAKLEDSAVYLCASSPYGQGWTGELFFGEGSRLTVL.

This clonotype was counted many times. This sequence joins TRBV2 and TRBJ1-6; TRBD1 aligns across 7 bases. The CDR3 has 14 amino acids. V dropped 6 bases and J dropped 9; count of bases not matched to a gene: 8. Looked up from germline, CDR1 is SNHLY and CDR2 is FYNNEI. In DNA form, the CDR3 reads TGTGCCAGCAGAGAGACAGGGTTTAGTTCACCCCTCCACTTT. Its translation: CASRETGFSSPLHF.

The gene calls are TRBV6-2 or TRBV6-3 and TRBJ1-1, with D hard to call. CDR3 size: 13 residues. The germline V gene has CDR1 MNHEY and CDR2 SVGEGT. V was shortened by 3 bases and J by 4 bases, with 9 bases between the two germline ends. CDR3 loop: CASSYPRPTEAFF. The CDR3 DNA is TGTGCCAGCAGTTATCCTCGACCCACTGAAGCTTTCTTT.

The chain carries TRBV7-7 and TRBJ2-2, with 8 positions matching TRBD1. V gave up 6 bases and J gave up 6 bases; unmatched junction bases: 9. This CDR3 has 15 residues. Germline V gene data show CDR1 as SSHAT and CDR2 as FNYEAQ (reference sequence). Here the CDR3 reads CASRAGGQGAGELFF. As DNA, the CDR3 is TGTGCCAGCAGGGCAGGGGGCCAGGGCGCCGGGGAGCTGTTTTTT.